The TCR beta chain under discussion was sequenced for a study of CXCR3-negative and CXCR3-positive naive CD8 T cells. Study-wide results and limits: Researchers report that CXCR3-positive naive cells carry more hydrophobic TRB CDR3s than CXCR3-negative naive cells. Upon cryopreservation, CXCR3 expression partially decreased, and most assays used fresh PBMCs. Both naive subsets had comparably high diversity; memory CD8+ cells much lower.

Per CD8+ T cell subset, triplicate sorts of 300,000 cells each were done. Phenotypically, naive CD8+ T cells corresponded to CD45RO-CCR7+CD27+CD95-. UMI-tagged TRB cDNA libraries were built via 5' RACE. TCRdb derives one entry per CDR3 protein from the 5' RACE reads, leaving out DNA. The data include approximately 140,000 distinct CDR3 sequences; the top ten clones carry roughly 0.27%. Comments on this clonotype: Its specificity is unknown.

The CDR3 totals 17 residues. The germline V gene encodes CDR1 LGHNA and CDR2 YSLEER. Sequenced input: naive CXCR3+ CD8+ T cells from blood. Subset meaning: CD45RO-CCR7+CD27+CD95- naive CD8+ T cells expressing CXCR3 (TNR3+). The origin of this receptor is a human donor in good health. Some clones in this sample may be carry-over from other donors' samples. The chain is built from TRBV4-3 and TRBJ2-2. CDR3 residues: CASSQDPEVGDTGELFF.